The next 26 T cell receptor beta chains were all read from a single sample in a study of control samples from healthy donors and cancer patients (TCRdb year 2020). The library was prepared using the immunoSEQ multiplex PCR assay. Here the immuneACCESS table is served through TCRdb, limited to in-frame sequences with V and J called. Missing clones are a known gap in these copies; in checked studies unresolved V genes cover under half, and the rest lacks a known reason. A total of around 190,000 clones appear in this sample, around 87% of them only once. More than 1.3% of the sample goes to the ten largest clones. The sequenced sample was blood. All receptors derive from a woman aged 45 to 65 in good health.

V and J are TRBV21-1 and TRBJ2-5; the D segment call TRBD1 is taken from the table without a DNA check. TRBV21-1 is classified as a pseudogene. CDR3 size: 24 residues. DNA of the CDR3: TGTGCCAGCAGCAAAGAAGTCAAGGGCCCCAGTGGGACGATTAGGGACACGCCTAAAGAGACCCAGTACTTC. Translated, it gives CASSKEVKGPSGTIRDTPKETQYF.

This chain uses TRBV1 with TRBJ2-7; the D segment call TRBD2 is taken from the table without a DNA check. TRBV1 is marked as a pseudogene. The CDR3 length is 19 residues. CDR3 loop: CTSSQLYRILLAERHEQYF. Here the CDR3 DNA reads TGCACCAGCAGCCAACTCTATCGCATTCTACTAGCGGAGAGACACGAGCAGTACTTC.

The table lists this clone with a count of one. The chain uses TRBV5-1 and TRBJ1-4; 8 bases agree with TRBD1. V dropped 3 bases and J dropped 8; count of bases not matched to a gene: 9. Germline lookup yields CDR1 SGHRS and CDR2 YFSETQ. The CDR3 contains 15 residues. This CDR3 is CASSSGQGAVEKLFF. The CDR3 DNA is TGCGCCAGCAGCTCTGGACAGGGCGCCGTCGAAAAACTGTTTTTT.

The gene calls are TRBV7-3 and TRBJ2-1, with TRBD1 as a possible D gene (6 bases). Trimming stripped 5 bases from V and 7 bases from J, with 24 bases between. The length of the CDR3 is 17 residues. Per germline, CDR1 SGHTA and CDR2 FQGTGA. The CDR3 loop reads CASSRAPPGDRWNEQFF. The CDR3 DNA reads as TGTGCCAGCAGCCGGGCACCCCCAGGGGACCGTTGGAATGAGCAGTTCTTC. Full variable domain (rest looked up from reference TRBV7-3 and TRBJ2-1): GAGVSQTPSNKVTEKGKYVELRCDPISGHTALYWYRQSLGQGPEFLIYFQGTGAADDSGLPNDRFFAVRPEGSVSTLKIQRTERGDSAVYLCASSRAPPGDRWNEQFFGPGTRLTVL.

J is TRBJ1-3 and V is TRBV18; D remains unclear. Trimming shortened V by 3 bases and J by 4 bases, and 22 bases separated the two germline ends. The germline CDR1 and CDR2 sequences are KGHSH and LQKENI. The CDR3 runs to 18 residues. The CDR3 loop is CASSPVSSGRTAGNTIYF. CDR3 nucleotides: TGTGCCAGCTCACCGGTATCCTCCGGCAGGACCGCCGGAAACACCATATATTTT.

This chain links TRBV3-1 (or the pseudogene TRBV3-2) with TRBJ2-3; 14 bases match TRBD2. In germline, CDR1 is LGHDT, CDR2 YNNKEL (reference sequence). V lost 0 bases, J lost 3 bases, and 5 bases stayed unmatched. The CDR3 is made up of 18 amino acids. As DNA, the CDR3 is TGTGCCAGCAGCCAAGATTGGCGACTAGCGGGAGGGACAGATACGCAGTATTTT. This codes for CASSQDWRLAGGTDTQYF.

The chain links TRBV19 to TRBJ2-3; 7 bases fit TRBD2. With 6 bases clipped from V and 6 bases from J, the junction kept 9 bases outside the gene matches. The germline V gene encodes CDR1 LNHDA and CDR2 SQIVND (reference sequence). The CDR3 is made up of 14 amino acids. Here the CDR3 reads CASSPTSRRDTQYF. Written as DNA, the CDR3 is TGTGCCAGTAGCCCGACTAGCCGTAGGGATACGCAGTATTTT.

This chain joins TRBV6-4 and TRBJ2-2; 7 bases line up with TRBD2. The V gene end was trimmed by 7 bases and the J gene end by 4 bases; junction bases not matched to a gene: 3. The germline V gene encodes CDR1 MRHNA and CDR2 SNTAGT. The CDR3 extends over 13 amino acids. CDR3 amino acids: CASNERGTGELFF. The CDR3 DNA sequence: TGTGCCAGCAATGAGCGGGGCACCGGGGAGCTGTTTTTT.

The rearrangement links TRBV5-6 to TRBJ1-1, with 8 bases matching TRBD1. The germline V gene encodes CDR1 SGHDT and CDR2 YYEEEE. The CDR3 totals 15 residues. J lost 7 bases, V lost 0 bases, and 8 bases had no gene match. The CDR3 DNA is TGTGCCAGCAGCTTGGGCAGGGGGCGATTTGGTGAAGCTTTCTTT. Its translation is CASSLGRGRFGEAFF.

The rearrangement links TRBV6-2 or TRBV6-3 to TRBJ2-1; 12 bases line up with TRBD2. Germline loops: CDR1 MNHEY, CDR2 SVGEGT. The CDR3 sequence is 15 residues long. J lost 6 bases, V lost 5 bases, and 5 bases had no gene match. Here the CDR3 DNA reads TGTGCCAGCAGTCCCGGACTAGCGGGATCCAATGAGCAGTTCTTC. Translation gives CASSPGLAGSNEQFF.

The J gene is TRBJ1-5, the V gene TRBV27; 9 nucleotides match TRBD1. V was clipped by 5 bases and J by 6 bases; unmatched bases: 2. The germline gives CDR1 MNHEY, CDR2 SMNVEV (reference sequence). CDR3 size: 13 residues. CDR3 sequence (DNA): TGTGCCAGCAGTCCGGGACAGGGTCAGCCCCAGCATTTT. Its protein product is CASSPGQGQPQHF.

This chain joins TRBV9 and TRBJ2-4, with 7 bases lining up with TRBD2. V lost 7 bases to trimming and J lost 9 bases; unmatched junction nucleotides: 7. Germline CDR1 is SGDLS and CDR2 is YYNGEE. The CDR3 has 12 amino acids. CDR3 protein: CASAGGSGIQYF. CDR3 in DNA: TGTGCCAGCGCCGGGGGGTCGGGCATTCAGTACTTC. The entire variable domain, with the rest obtained from reference TRBV9 and TRBJ2-4, is as follows: DSGVTQTPKHLITATGQRVTLRCSPRSGDLSVYWYQQSLDQGLQFLIQYYNGEERAKGNILERFSAQQFPDLHSELNLSSLELGDSALYFCASAGGSGIQYFGAGTRLSVL.

The V gene is TRBV4-3, the J gene TRBJ2-3, with D hard to call. This CDR3 spans 14 amino acids. CDR1 is LGHNA, CDR2 YSLEER, per germline. V was cut by 0 bases and J by 0 bases, with 4 bases left in between. CDR3 amino acids: CASSQDRSTDTQYF. DNA for the CDR3: TGCGCCAGCAGCCAAGACCGGAGCACAGATACGCAGTATTTT.

CDR3: CASSLSSLLSGGVTGELFF. The CDR3 DNA follows: TGTGCCAGCAGCTTGTCCTCCCTTCTTTCGGGGGGGGTCACCGGGGAGCTGTTTTTT. The rearrangement joins TRBV5-6 to TRBJ2-2, with 8 bases that match TRBD2. CDR1 and CDR2 (germline): SGHDT, YYEEEE. V gave up 1 base and J gave up 4 bases; unmatched junction bases: 15. The CDR3 loop spans 19 amino acids.

This rearrangement joins TRBV11-3 to TRBJ2-1; 8 bases fit TRBD2. After removal of 6 bases from V and 8 bases from J, the junction contained 6 bases not matched to a gene. The germline V gene has CDR1 SGHNT and CDR2 YENEEA. CDR3 length: 13 amino acids. Here the CDR3 DNA reads TGTGCCAGCAGTCTCGGGAGGGAGCATGAGCAGTTCTTC. This encodes CASSLGREHEQFF.

This chain links TRBV19 with TRBJ1-4; no clear D. Germline loops: CDR1 LNHDA, CDR2 SQIVND (reference sequence). The CDR3 has 16 amino acids. V lost 3 bases, J lost 7 bases, and 18 bases lay in between. The CDR3 region has the DNA TGTGCCAGTAGTATCCCCGCCGGCCCCGAAGGTGAAAAACTGTTTTTT. It encodes CASSIPAGPEGEKLFF. The entire variable domain, with the rest obtained from reference TRBV19 and TRBJ1-4, is as follows: DGGITQSPKYLFRKEGQNVTLSCEQNLNHDAMYWYRQDPGQGLRLIYYSQIVNDFQKGDIAEGYSVSREKKESFPLTVTSAQKNPTAFYLCASSIPAGPEGEKLFFGSGTQLSVL.

This clone was seen just once. This rearrangement joins TRBV7-3 to TRBJ2-5; no firm D call. CDR1 SGHTA and CDR2 FQGTGA come from the germline V gene. The CDR3 spans 14 residues. Trimming took 0 bases from V and 2 from J, leaving 7 bases between them. CDR3 protein: CASSLTAKQETQYF. The CDR3 coding sequence is TGTGCCAGCAGCTTAACGGCGAAACAAGAGACCCAGTACTTC.

The gene calls are TRBV7-8 and TRBJ1-1; 9 bases line up with TRBD1. The CDR3 consists of 15 residues. The germline CDR1 and CDR2 sequences are SGHVS and FQNEAQ. Losses at the gene ends were 5 bases for V and 5 bases for J; bases not matched to a gene: 9. CDR3 nucleotide sequence: TGTGCCAGCAGCCCGTCCCGGGACAGGGTTACTGAAGCTTTCTTT. It encodes CASSPSRDRVTEAFF. The full variable domain, its missing parts supplied by reference TRBV7-8 and TRBJ1-1, is GAGVSQSPRYKVAKRGQDVALRCDPISGHVSLFWYQQALGQGPEFLTYFQNEAQLDKSGLPSDRFFAERPEGSVSTLKIQRTQQEDSAVYLCASSPSRDRVTEAFFGQGTRLTVV.

The J gene is TRBJ1-4, the V gene TRBV24-1, with D unclear. Germline assignment: CDR1 KGHDR and CDR2 SFDVKD. V was shortened by 9 bases and J by 7 bases, with 5 bases between the two germline ends. This CDR3 is 10 amino acids long. In DNA form, the CDR3 reads TGTGCCACCGACGTTGAAAAACTGTTTTTT. It specifies CATDVEKLFF.

The chain recombines TRBV11-1 with TRBJ1-4, with a tentative D call TRBD1 (6 bases). Trimming took off 5 bases at V and 7 bases at J, with 11 bases between the two ends. Looked up from germline, CDR1 is SGHAT and CDR2 is FQDESV (reference sequence). This CDR3 has 13 residues. The CDR3 spells CASSHQGSEKLFF. The CDR3 DNA reads TGTGCCAGCAGCCATCAGGGGAGTGAAAAACTGTTTTTT. The full variable domain, rest sourced from reference TRBV11-1 and TRBJ1-4, is EAEVAQSPRYKITEKSQAVAFWCDPISGHATLYWYRQILGQGPELLVQFQDESVVDDSQLPKDRFSAERLKGVDSTLKIQPAELGDSAMYLCASSHQGSEKLFFGSGTQLSVL.

The chain couples TRBV6-1 to TRBJ2-3; no firm D call. The germline CDR1 and CDR2 sequences are MNHNS and SASEGT. The CDR3 contains 13 residues. The V gene lost 0 bases and the J gene lost 0 bases, with 1 base spanning the gap. The CDR3 loop reads CASSEASTDTQYF. CDR3 nucleotides: TGTGCCAGCAGTGAAGCTAGCACAGATACGCAGTATTTT.

The count of this clone is one. V gene TRBV3-1 (or the pseudogene TRBV3-2) combines with J gene TRBJ2-7; 14 nucleotides line up with TRBD2. The CDR3 spans 16 residues. CDR1 is LGHDT and CDR2 is YNNKEL in the germline V gene (reference sequence). V shed 3 bases, J shed 2 bases, and the junction held 3 bases outside the gene matches. This CDR3 reads CASSHPGLAGAYEQYF. In DNA, the CDR3 is TGTGCCAGCAGCCATCCGGGACTAGCGGGAGCCTACGAGCAGTACTTC.

This sequence joins TRBV10-3 and TRBJ2-7, with a tentative D call TRBD1 (6 bases). This CDR3 contains 12 residues. Trimming stripped 11 bases from V and 0 bases from J, with 11 bases between. Germline V gene lookup returns CDR1 ENHRY and CDR2 SYGVKD. CDR3 DNA sequence: TGTGCCGCCACAGGGAACTCCTACGAGCAGTACTTC. This codes for CAATGNSYEQYF.

The V gene is TRBV9, the J gene TRBJ1-3, with D perhaps TRBD1 (5 bases). Per germline, CDR1 SGDLS and CDR2 YYNGEE. Trimming shortened V by 2 bases and J by 1 base, and 10 bases separated the two germline ends. The CDR3 extends over 15 amino acids. The CDR3 sequence is CASSVQGLSGNTIYF. The CDR3 nucleotides are TGTGCCAGCAGCGTTCAGGGTTTATCTGGAAACACCATATATTTT.

The table lists this clone with a few counts. The chain uses TRBV9 and TRBJ2-5; 7 nucleotides align to TRBD1. This CDR3 is 15 amino acids long. Germline V lookup: CDR1 SGDLS, CDR2 YYNGEE. The junction had 14 bases not matched to a gene; V was cut back by 3 bases and J by 9 bases. CDR3 protein: CASSAFTGVNEAQYF. For the CDR3, the DNA is TGTGCCAGCAGCGCATTCACAGGGGTTAACGAGGCCCAGTACTTC.

The chain links TRBV19 to TRBJ1-1, with a weak D call TRBD1 (5 bases). The CDR3 has 15 amino acids. The germline V gene has CDR1 LNHDA and CDR2 SQIVND (reference sequence). Trimming cost V 6 bases and J 3 bases, with 17 bases left between them. In DNA form, the CDR3 reads TGTGCCAGTAGCTCTATCCCCCGGGGGTACACTGAAGCTTTCTTT. This gives the protein CASSSIPRGYTEAFF.